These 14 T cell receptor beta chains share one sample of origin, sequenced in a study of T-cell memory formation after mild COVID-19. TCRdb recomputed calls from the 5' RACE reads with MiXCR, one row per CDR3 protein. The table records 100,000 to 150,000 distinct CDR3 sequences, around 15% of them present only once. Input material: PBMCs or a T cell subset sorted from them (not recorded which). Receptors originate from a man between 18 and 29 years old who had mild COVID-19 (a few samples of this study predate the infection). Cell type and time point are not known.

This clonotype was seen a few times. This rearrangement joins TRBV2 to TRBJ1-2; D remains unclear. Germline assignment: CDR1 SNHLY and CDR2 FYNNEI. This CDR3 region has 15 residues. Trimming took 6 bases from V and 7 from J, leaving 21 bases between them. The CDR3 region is CASSPKTYHSLGYTF. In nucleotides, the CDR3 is TGTGCCAGCAGCCCCAAAACATATCATTCCCTTGGCTACACCTTC.

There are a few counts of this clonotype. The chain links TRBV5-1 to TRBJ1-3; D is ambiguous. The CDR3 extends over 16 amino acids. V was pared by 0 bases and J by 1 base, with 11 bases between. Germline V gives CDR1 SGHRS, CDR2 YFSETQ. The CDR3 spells CASSLGTDRSGNTIYF. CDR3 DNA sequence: TGCGCCAGCAGCTTGGGGACGGATCGATCTGGAAACACCATATATTTT.

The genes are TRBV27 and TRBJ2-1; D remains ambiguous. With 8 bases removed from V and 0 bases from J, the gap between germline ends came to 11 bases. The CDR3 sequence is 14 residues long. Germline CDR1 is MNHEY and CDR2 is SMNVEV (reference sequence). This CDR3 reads CASGRHRSYNEQFF. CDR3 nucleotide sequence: TGTGCCAGCGGTCGACACCGCTCCTACAATGAGCAGTTCTTC.

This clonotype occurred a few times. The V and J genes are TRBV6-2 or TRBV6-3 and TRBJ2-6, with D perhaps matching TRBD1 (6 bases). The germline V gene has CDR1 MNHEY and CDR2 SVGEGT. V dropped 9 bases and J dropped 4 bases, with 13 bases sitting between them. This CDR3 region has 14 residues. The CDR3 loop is CASRTGYGANVLTF. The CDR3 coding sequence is TGTGCCAGTCGAACAGGGTACGGGGCCAACGTCCTGACTTTC.

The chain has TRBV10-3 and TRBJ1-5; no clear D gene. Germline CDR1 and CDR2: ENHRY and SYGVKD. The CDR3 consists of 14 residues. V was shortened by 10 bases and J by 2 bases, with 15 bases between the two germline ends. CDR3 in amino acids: CATGGSGGNQPQHF. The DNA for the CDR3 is TGTGCCACGGGAGGTAGCGGAGGCAATCAGCCCCAGCATTTT.

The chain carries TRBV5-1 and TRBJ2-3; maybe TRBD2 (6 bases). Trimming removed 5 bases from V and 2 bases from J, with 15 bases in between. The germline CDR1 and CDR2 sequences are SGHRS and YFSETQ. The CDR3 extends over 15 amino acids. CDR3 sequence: CASRVDLRDTDTQYF. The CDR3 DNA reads TGCGCCAGCAGGGTTGATTTGCGGGACACAGATACGCAGTATTTT.

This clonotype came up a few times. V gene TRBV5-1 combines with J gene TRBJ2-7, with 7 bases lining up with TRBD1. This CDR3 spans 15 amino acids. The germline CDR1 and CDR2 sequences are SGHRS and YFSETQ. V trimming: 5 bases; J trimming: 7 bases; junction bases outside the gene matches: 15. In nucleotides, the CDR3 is TGCGCCAGCAGACCTAGACAGGGCCCCTCTACGGAGCAGTACTTC. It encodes CASRPRQGPSTEQYF.

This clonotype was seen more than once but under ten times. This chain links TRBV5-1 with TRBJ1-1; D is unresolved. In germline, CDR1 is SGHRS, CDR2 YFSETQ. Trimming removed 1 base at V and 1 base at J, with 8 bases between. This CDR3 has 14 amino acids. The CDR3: CASSLSRRNTEAFF. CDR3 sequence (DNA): TGCGCCAGCAGCTTGTCCCGGAGGAACACTGAAGCTTTCTTT.

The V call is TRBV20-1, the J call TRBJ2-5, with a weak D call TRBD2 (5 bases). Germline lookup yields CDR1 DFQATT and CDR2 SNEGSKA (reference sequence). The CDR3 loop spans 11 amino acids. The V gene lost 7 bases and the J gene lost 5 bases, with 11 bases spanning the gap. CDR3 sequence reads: CSVEGLETQYF. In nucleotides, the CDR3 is TGCAGTGTTGAGGGTCTCGAGACCCAGTACTTC.

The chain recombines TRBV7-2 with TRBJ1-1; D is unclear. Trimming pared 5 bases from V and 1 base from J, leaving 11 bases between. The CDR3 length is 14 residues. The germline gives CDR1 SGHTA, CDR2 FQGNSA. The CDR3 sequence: CASSRMTWNTEAFF. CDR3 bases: TGTGCCAGCAGCCGCATGACTTGGAACACTGAAGCTTTCTTT.

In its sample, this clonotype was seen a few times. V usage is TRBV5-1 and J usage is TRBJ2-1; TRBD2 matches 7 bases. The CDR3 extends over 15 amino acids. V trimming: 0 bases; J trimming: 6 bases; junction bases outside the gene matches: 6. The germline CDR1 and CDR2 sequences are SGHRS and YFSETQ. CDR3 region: CASSLAGTIRNEQFF. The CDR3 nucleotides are TGCGCCAGCAGCTTGGCCGGGACTATACGCAATGAGCAGTTCTTC.

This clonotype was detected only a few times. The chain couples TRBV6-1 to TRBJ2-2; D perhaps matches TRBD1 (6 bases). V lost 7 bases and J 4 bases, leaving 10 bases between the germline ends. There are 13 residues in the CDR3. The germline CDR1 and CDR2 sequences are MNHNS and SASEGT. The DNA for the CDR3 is TGTGCCAGCAACAGGGACATCACCGGGGAGCTGTTTTTT. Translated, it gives CASNRDITGELFF.

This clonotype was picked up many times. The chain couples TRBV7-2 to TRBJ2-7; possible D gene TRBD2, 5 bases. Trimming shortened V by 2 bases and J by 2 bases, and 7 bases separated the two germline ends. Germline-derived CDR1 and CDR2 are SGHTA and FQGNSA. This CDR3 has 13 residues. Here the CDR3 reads CASSLRGTYEQYV. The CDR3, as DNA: TGTGCCAGCAGCTTACGAGGGACCTACGAGCAGTACGTC.

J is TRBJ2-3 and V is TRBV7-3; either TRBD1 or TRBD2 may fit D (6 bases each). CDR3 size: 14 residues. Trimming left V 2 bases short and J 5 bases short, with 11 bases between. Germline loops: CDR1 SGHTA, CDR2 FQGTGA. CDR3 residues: CASSLWGRGDTQYF. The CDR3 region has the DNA TGTGCCAGCAGCTTATGGGGGCGGGGAGATACGCAGTATTTT.